This T cell receptor (beta chain) was identified during a study of human T cells and chemical hapten exposure. The wider study: Weekly administration of diphenylcyclopropenone to the scalp of patients continued throughout the approximately 24-week study.

Each CDR3 protein is one row after TCRdb ran MiXCR on the RACE reads. This sample has around 260,000 distinct CDR3 sequences, with roughly 8.9% found just once. The time point was: pre-sensitization, week 0. Treatment here: therapeutic diphenylcyclopropenone sensitization with weekly scalp DPC. Before extraction, the whole blood was not fractionated, and total RNA was taken from it. Sequencing was performed on whole blood, taken in connection with sensitization to the hapten diphenylcyclopropenone (DPC). This sequence was found in a woman aged 40 to 55 with alopecia areata. Some clones in this sample may be carry-over from other donors' samples.

CDR3 coding DNA: TGTGCCAGCAGTTTATATGCCAGGGCGACCGCAGATACGCAGTATTTT. As protein: CASSLYARATADTQYF. The chain combines TRBV27 with TRBJ2-3; possibly TRBD1 for D (5 bases). In germline, CDR1 is MNHEY, CDR2 SMNVEV (reference sequence). The CDR3 is 16 residues long. The V end was cut by 1 base, the J end by 4 bases, with 15 bases between.